The 17 T cell receptor beta chains in this list originate from one sample, sequenced in a study of blood T cells in healthy people across ages. A second PCR of roughly 7 to 11 cycles used a sample-barcoded 5' primer and a J-beta primer mix. TCRdb analysed the 5' RACE reads with MiXCR anew, one entry per CDR3 protein. The data hold around 800,000 distinct CDR3 sequences, with 35% to 50% observed a single time. Sequencing was performed on blood. The source is an elderly man in good health.

This chain connects TRBV20-1 to TRBJ2-7; D gene unclear. Germline lookup yields CDR1 DFQATT and CDR2 SNEGSKA (reference sequence). The CDR3 totals 14 residues. Trimming left V 0 bases short and J 2 bases short, with 11 bases between. The CDR3 sequence is CSARDLSLAYEQYF. In nucleotides, the CDR3 is TGCAGTGCTAGAGATCTAAGTCTAGCCTACGAGCAGTACTTC.

This chain joins TRBV15 and TRBJ1-2, with a weak D call TRBD1 (5 bases). This CDR3 comprises 16 residues. Germline loops: CDR1 LNHNV, CDR2 YYDKDF (reference sequence). Trimming left V 0 bases short and J 6 bases short, with 17 bases between. CDR3 in DNA: TGTGCCACCAGCAGAGAGAACCGGGACTCCTCGAATGGCTACACCTTC. This gives the protein CATSRENRDSSNGYTF. Supplemented by reference TRBV15 and TRBJ1-2, the full variable domain reads DAMVIQNPRYQVTQFGKPVTLSCSQTLNHNVMYWYQQKSSQAPKLLFHYYDKDFNNEADTPDNFQSRRPNTSFCFLDIRSPGLGDTAMYLCATSRENRDSSNGYTFGSGTRLTVV.

The rearrangement links TRBV6-4 to TRBJ2-1; TRBD1 might be the D (5 bases). The better agreement between TRBJ2-7 and the DNA end casts doubt on the J call. Per the germline V gene, CDR1 is MRHNA and CDR2 is SNTAGT. The CDR3 runs 14 residues. The CDR3 protein is CASSEGREGNEQYF. The CDR3 DNA reads as TGTGCCAGCAGTGAAGGCAGGGAAGGCAATGAGCAGTACTTC.

The chain is built from TRBV12-3 or TRBV12-4 and TRBJ2-3, with 8 bases lining up with TRBD2. Trimming took 8 bases from V and 0 from J; bases not matched to a gene: 7. The CDR3 extends over 15 amino acids. The CDR3 DNA is TGTGCCAGCGGTCGGGGGGGAACTAGCACAGATACGCAGTATTTT. Its protein product is CASGRGGTSTDTQYF.

This clonotype came up a few times. The chain is built from TRBV27 and TRBJ2-1; D unclear. This CDR3 region has 14 residues. Germline CDR1 reads MNHEY; CDR2 reads SMNVEV (reference sequence). V lost 3 bases and J 0 bases, leaving 6 bases between the germline ends. The CDR3 sequence: CASSLAFSYNEQFF. The CDR3 bases are TGTGCCAGCAGTTTGGCCTTCTCCTACAATGAGCAGTTCTTC.

V and J are TRBV4-2 and TRBJ2-7; the match to TRBD2 covers 7 bases. Per the germline V gene, CDR1 is LGHNA and CDR2 is YNFKEQ. V shed 0 bases, J shed 2 bases, and the junction held 7 bases outside the gene matches. The CDR3 extends over 16 amino acids. CDR3 sequence reads: CASSQDFAGAPYEQYF. Here the CDR3 DNA reads TGTGCCAGCAGCCAAGATTTTGCGGGAGCGCCCTACGAGCAGTACTTC.

This clonotype was seen a few times. CDR3 region: CASMDGLAGVDTQYF. Written as DNA, the CDR3 is TGTGCCAGCATGGACGGACTAGCGGGAGTTGATACGCAGTATTTT. The chain combines TRBV6-2 or TRBV6-3 with TRBJ2-3, with TRBD2 matching over 13 bases. The ends lost 7 bases at V and 6 bases at J; junction bases unmatched: 7. Germline V lookup: CDR1 MNHEY, CDR2 SVGEGT. The CDR3 contains 15 residues.

The V and J genes are TRBV2 and TRBJ1-1; D ambiguous. The CDR3 consists of 13 residues. The germline V and J ends were trimmed by 5 bases and 1 base, with 8 bases remaining between them. Germline CDR1 is SNHLY and CDR2 is FYNNEI. CDR3 nucleotide sequence: TGTGCCAGCAGTACAACCTGGAACACTGAAGCTTTCTTT. It specifies CASSTTWNTEAFF.

In its sample, this clonotype was seen a few times. This could be a read error, since a much larger clone is one nucleotide away. J is TRBJ2-5 and V is TRBV6-6; 9 bases match TRBD2. Per germline, CDR1 MNHNY and CDR2 SVGAGI (reference sequence). The CDR3 contains 14 residues. Trimming took 2 bases from V and 11 from J; bases not matched to a gene: 9. CDR3 residues: CASSYEVAGVVQYF. Written as DNA, the CDR3 is TGTGCCAGCAGTTACGAGGTAGCGGGGGTTGTGCAGTACTTC.

This clonotype showed up just a few times. The J gene is TRBJ2-1, the V gene TRBV12-3 or TRBV12-4, with a possible D match to TRBD1 (6 bases). V was pared by 5 bases and J by 8 bases, with 16 bases between. The CDR3 totals 14 residues. CDR3 DNA sequence: TGTGCCAGCAGTCACGGACAACAGGGATATGAGCAGTTCTTC. Residues: CASSHGQQGYEQFF.

This clonotype is a singleton in its sample. The rearrangement joins TRBV7-8 to TRBJ2-4, with D possibly being TRBD1 or TRBD2 (5 bases each). Trimming took 2 bases from V and 16 from J, leaving 36 bases between them. This CDR3 region has 19 residues. CDR1 is SGHVS, CDR2 FQNEAQ, per germline. CDR3 region: CASSLKPWGSNSNQPQHYF. The CDR3 DNA reads TGTGCCAGCAGCTTAAAACCGTGGGGGAGTAATAGCAATCAGCCCCAGCATTACTTC.

In the case of this clonotype: Since a much larger clone is just one base distant, this may be a read error. The chain joins TRBV7-2 to TRBJ2-1; possibly TRBD1 or TRBD2 for D (6 bases each). Near its end, the DNA agrees better with TRBJ2-7, so the J call may be wrong. The CDR3 is 16 amino acids. Germline CDR1 and CDR2: SGHTA and FQGNSA. CDR3 region: CASSSRGGQLYNEQYF. CDR3 bases: TGTGCCAGCAGCTCCAGAGGGGGGCAACTCTACAATGAGCAGTACTTC.

This clonotype was seen only a few times. The chain uses TRBV11-3 and TRBJ2-7; tentative D call: TRBD2 (6 bases). The CDR3 runs to 14 residues. CDR1 and CDR2 (germline): SGHNT, YENEEA. The germline V and J ends were trimmed by 5 bases and 7 bases, with 18 bases remaining between them. In DNA form, the CDR3 reads TGTGCCAGCAGCATCCGCCAGGAGGGTAATGAGCAGTACTTC. Translation: CASSIRQEGNEQYF.

This clonotype turned up a few times. The chain has TRBV6-5 and TRBJ2-5; TRBD1 is a possible D gene (6 bases). The germline V gene has CDR1 MNHEY and CDR2 SVGAGI. The CDR3 totals 13 residues. Trimming shortened V by 6 bases and J by 2 bases, and 10 bases separated the two germline ends. The CDR3 coding sequence is TGTGCCAGCAGCATGGACAGTCAAGAGACCCAGTACTTC. Residues: CASSMDSQETQYF.

The genes are TRBV7-8 and TRBJ2-3; 12 nucleotides align to TRBD2. Trimming took 6 bases from V and 4 from J; bases not matched to a gene: 8. The CDR3 runs 16 residues. The germline gives CDR1 SGHVS, CDR2 FQNEAQ. CDR3 nucleotides: TGTGCCAGCAGTTCTTTGACTAGCGGGGGTGCAGATACGCAGTATTTT. It specifies CASSSLTSGGADTQYF.

Points on this clonotype: One end of the junction does not line up with germline, which may come from a read error. The chain combines TRBV7-2 with TRBJ2-7; no definite D call. Germline loops: CDR1 SGHTA, CDR2 FQGNSA. The length of the CDR3 is 13 residues. DNA of the CDR3: TGTGTCAGCAGCTCAGCGAACGGCTACGAGCAGTACTTC. As protein: CVSSSANGYEQYF.

This clonotype has only a few counts. V is TRBV7-2 and J is TRBJ2-4, with TRBD2 matching over 10 bases. V shed 5 bases, J shed 7 bases, and the junction held 5 bases outside the gene matches. The length of the CDR3 is 14 residues. The germline V gene has CDR1 SGHTA and CDR2 FQGNSA. This CDR3 is CASSHSGRGNIQYF. The CDR3 DNA follows: TGTGCCAGCAGCCACAGCGGGAGGGGGAACATTCAGTACTTC.